A single sample gave rise to the 16 T cell receptor beta chains below, sequenced in a study of STAT3 mutations in large granular lymphocyte leukemia. Study-level points and caveats: Every T-cell large granular lymphocyte leukemia patient had at least one immunodominant TCR beta clonotype.

The table came from immunoSEQ multiplex PCR; TCRdb's copy has only in-frame clones and leaves some out. The sample lists under 6,000 clones, around 47% occurring once. These receptors have no identified antigens. The source material was peripheral blood mononuclear cells. All receptors derive from a man aged 60 to 75 with T-cell large granular lymphocyte leukemia. Some clones in this sample may be carry-over from other donors' samples.

A few counts support this clone. The rearrangement joins TRBV27 to TRBJ2-4; weak D call: TRBD1 (5 bases). Germline V gene sequence: CDR1 MNHEY, CDR2 SMNVEV (reference sequence). The CDR3 has 13 amino acids. Trimming took off 2 bases at V and 8 bases at J, with 10 bases between the two ends. The CDR3 here is CASSLDRGYIQYF. CDR3 DNA sequence: TGTGCCAGCAGTTTAGACAGAGGCTACATTCAGTACTTC.

This chain joins TRBV7-2 and TRBJ2-7, with D possibly being TRBD1 (6 bases). Germline V gives CDR1 SGHTA, CDR2 FQGNSA. CDR3 length: 14 residues. V gave up 5 bases and J gave up 3 bases, with 14 bases separating them. This CDR3 reads CASSIGGGNYEQYF. CDR3 DNA sequence: TGTGCCAGCAGCATTGGGGGCGGAAACTACGAGCAGTACTTC.

Here the CDR3 reads CASSPTRGQTGNTIYF. The CDR3 DNA reads as TGTGCCAGCTCACCAACAAGGGGGCAAACTGGAAACACCATATATTTT. The genes are TRBV18 and TRBJ1-3, with 7 nucleotides matching TRBD1. CDR3 size: 16 residues. J was trimmed by 2 bases and V by 2 bases; bases with no gene match: 6. Germline CDR1 reads KGHSH; CDR2 reads LQKENI.

The chain links TRBV30 to TRBJ1-4; D is undetermined. Germline V CDR1 and CDR2: GTSNPN, SVGIG (reference sequence). The ends were cut back, 3 bases at V and 6 bases at J, with 8 bases in the middle. This CDR3 is built from 12 residues. The CDR3: CAWRTADEKLFF. Written as DNA, the CDR3 is TGTGCCTGGAGGACGGCAGATGAAAAACTGTTTTTT.

CDR3 sequence reads: CASSRRELSSYEQYF. CDR3 DNA: TGCGCCAGCAGCCGGCGGGAACTAAGCTCCTACGAGCAGTACTTC. The V and J genes are TRBV5-1 and TRBJ2-7; TRBD2 is a possible D gene (6 bases). Trimming removed 4 bases at V and 0 bases at J, with 14 bases between. This CDR3 comprises 15 residues. CDR1 and CDR2 from the germline V gene are SGHRS and YFSETQ.

In its sample, this clone ranks as medium-sized (0.01 to 0.1%). The chain is built from TRBV6-6 and TRBJ1-5; unclear D gene. Germline lookup yields CDR1 MNHNY and CDR2 SVGAGI (reference sequence). This CDR3 has 13 residues. The V end lost 5 bases, the J end lost 5 bases, and 10 bases lay between the germline ends. The chain's CDR3 is CASSAGGDQPQHF. In DNA form, the CDR3 reads TGTGCCAGCAGTGCGGGCGGAGATCAGCCCCAGCATTTT.

The chain has TRBV30 and TRBJ1-6; 7 nucleotides match TRBD1. This CDR3 comprises 15 residues. The junction had 3 bases not matched to a gene; V was cut back by 4 bases and J by 0 bases. CDR1 is GTSNPN, CDR2 SVGIG, per germline (reference sequence). The CDR3 coding sequence is TGTGCCTGGAATCAGGGGGTCTCCTATAATTCACCCCTCCACTTT. This translates into CAWNQGVSYNSPLHF.

The chain joins TRBV5-1 to TRBJ2-5; 9 positions match TRBD1. J gave up 7 bases and V 4 bases, and 14 bases lay outside the gene matches. Germline CDR1 and CDR2: SGHRS and YFSETQ. The CDR3 totals 16 residues. The CDR3 sequence: CASSTSGTGSIGTQYF. CDR3 sequence (DNA): TGCGCCAGCAGCACCTCCGGGACAGGGTCCATCGGGACCCAGTACTTC.

By share of the sample, this clone is medium-sized (0.01 to 0.1%). The chain employs TRBV5-1 and TRBJ1-3; TRBD1 might be the D (5 bases). The CDR3 extends over 13 amino acids. Trimming took off 5 bases at V and 4 bases at J, with 10 bases between the two ends. Germline-derived CDR1 and CDR2 are SGHRS and YFSETQ. The CDR3 reads CASSQGSGNTIYF. In DNA, the CDR3 is TGCGCCAGCAGTCAGGGATCAGGAAACACCATATATTTT. Drawing the rest from reference TRBV5-1 and TRBJ1-3, the complete variable domain is KAGVTQTPRYLIKTRGQQVTLSCSPISGHRSVSWYQQTPGQGLQFLFEYFSETQRNKGNFPGRFSGRQFSNSRSEMNVSTLELGDSALYLCASSQGSGNTIYFGEGSWLTVV.

The V call is TRBV6-5, the J call TRBJ1-1; 8 bases fit TRBD1. The V gene's germline CDR1 is MNHEY and CDR2 SVGAGI. V trimming: 5 bases; J trimming: 7 bases; junction bases outside the gene matches: 6. The CDR3 contains 13 residues. The CDR3 loop is CASSPQGAVEAFF. The CDR3 DNA follows: TGTGCCAGCAGTCCGCAGGGGGCCGTTGAAGCTTTCTTT.

The chain couples TRBV5-5 to TRBJ2-5; D is perhaps TRBD1 or TRBD2 (6 bases each). This CDR3 spans 16 amino acids. V gave up 0 bases and J gave up 5 bases, with 17 bases separating them. The V gene's germline CDR1 is SGHKS and CDR2 YYEKEE (reference sequence). CDR3 DNA: TGTGCCAGCAGCTTGGAGGGGGTCGGGGGCCGGGAGACCCAGTACTTC. Protein: CASSLEGVGGRETQYF.

This chain connects TRBV5-1 to TRBJ1-4, with D perhaps TRBD1 (5 bases). The CDR3 runs 16 residues. Germline CDR1 reads SGHRS; CDR2 reads YFSETQ. The V gene lost 1 base and the J gene lost 6 bases, with 16 bases spanning the gap. CDR3 DNA: TGCGCCAGCAGCTTGTCCGCGGGCAGGGTTGATGAAAAACTGTTTTTT. Protein product: CASSLSAGRVDEKLFF.

V gene TRBV6-5 combines with J gene TRBJ1-2, with no clear D. CDR1 and CDR2 from the germline V gene are MNHEY and SVGAGI. Trimming shortened V by 10 bases and J by 5 bases, and 17 bases separated the two germline ends. The CDR3 length is 13 residues. CDR3 sequence: CATADDIAYGYTF. In DNA, the CDR3 is TGTGCCACCGCGGACGATATCGCGTATGGCTACACCTTC.

The V and J genes are TRBV7-9 and TRBJ1-2; D possibly corresponds to TRBD1 (5 bases). This CDR3 is 13 amino acids long. Germline-derived CDR1 and CDR2 are SEHNR and FQNEAQ (reference sequence). V dropped 4 bases and J dropped 4 bases, with 10 bases sitting between them. This CDR3 reads CASSSREIYGYTF. As DNA, the CDR3 is TGTGCCAGCAGCTCCAGGGAAATCTATGGCTACACCTTC.

This chain joins TRBV29-1 and TRBJ2-5; D tentatively fits TRBD1 or TRBD2 (5 bases each). This CDR3 is 12 amino acids long. In germline, CDR1 is SQVTM, CDR2 ANQGSEA. The ends were cut back, 4 bases at V and 5 bases at J, with 11 bases in the middle. CDR3 in amino acids: CSVADGAETQYF. In DNA, the CDR3 is TGCAGCGTTGCCGACGGGGCGGAGACCCAGTACTTC.

The gene calls are TRBV11-2 and TRBJ2-7, with TRBD1 matching 7 bases. The CDR3 spans 15 residues. J lost 3 bases, V lost 2 bases, and 7 bases had no gene match. The germline gives CDR1 SGHAT, CDR2 FQNNGV. The CDR3 here is CASSLNRDSLYEQYF. The CDR3 coding sequence is TGTGCCAGCAGCTTAAACCGGGACAGCCTCTACGAGCAGTACTTC.